The present TCR beta chain was sequenced within a study of blood T cell repertoires in COVID-19. For the study at large: Specimens from acute and convalescent COVID-19 originated in the United States, Italy and Spain.

TCRdb's copy holds only in-frame clones and misses some; the assay was immunoSEQ multiplex PCR. The data hold fewer than 250,000 clones, with roughly 82% observed a single time. Germline V gene lookup returns CDR1 MNHEY and CDR2 SVGEGT. V was clipped by 5 bases and J by 0 bases, with 19 bases between them. This CDR3 spans 17 amino acids. The source material was peripheral blood. This chain joins TRBV6-2 or TRBV6-3 and TRBJ1-1, with D perhaps matching TRBD1 (5 bases). The TCR sequence derives from an older woman with acute or convalescent COVID-19. CDR3 region: CASSIVIGGYMNTEAFF. CDR3 nucleotides: TGTGCCAGCAGTATCGTTATCGGGGGATACATGAACACTGAAGCTTTCTTT.